The clone carrying this TCR beta chain has more than one count but fewer than ten. Its cognate antigen is unknown. The sample originates from a study of CD8 T cells in ankylosing spondylitis. Points from the study as a whole: Ankylosing spondylitis blood appeared to be characterized by a TCR beta motif of roughly eight highly homologous variants.

TCRdb re-analysed the 5' RACE reads in MiXCR, keeping a single row per CDR3 protein. The sample includes hundreds of thousands of distinct CDR3 sequences, about 10% of them seen just once. V gave up 0 bases and J gave up 4 bases, with 6 bases separating them. The CDR3 loop spans 13 amino acids. Germline V gene lookup returns CDR1 KGHSH and CDR2 LQKENI. J is TRBJ1-2 and V is TRBV18; no clear D gene. Sequencing used blood, either unsorted or a sorted T cell fraction (not recorded which). The TCR comes from a male donor with ankylosing spondylitis. The CDR3 DNA reads as TGTGCCAGCTCACCACCCCGGATCTATGGCTACACCTTC. Translating it yields CASSPPRIYGYTF.